The sequence of this T cell receptor (beta chain) was determined in a study of CD8 T cells in Susac syndrome. After extraction with the RNeasy kit, about 0.45 to 1 ug of the RNA was reverse transcribed using random hexamers. Amplification of TCR beta CDR3 used immunoSEQ multiplex PCR across 54 Vbeta and 13 Jbeta. TCRdb passed the immunoSEQ multiplex PCR reads through MiXCR, listing each CDR3 protein once. The sample has over 200,000 distinct CDR3 sequences; 95% are singletons. From blood CD8+ and CD4+ T cells, the TCR beta chain was sequenced. The multiple sclerosis controls consisted of treatment-naive patients with relapsing-remitting disease, either stable or active. TEMRA cells were FACS-enriched, while CD8+ and CD4+ T cells were negatively isolated. Germline V gene lookup returns CDR1 SNHLY and CDR2 FYNNEI. There are 13 residues in the CDR3. With V trimmed by 10 bases and J by 2 bases, 3 bases remained unmatched.

The chain links TRBV2 to TRBJ1-3, with 9 bases that match TRBD1. The sequence was obtained from a human donor with multiple sclerosis. Sequenced sample: CD4+ T cells from PBMCs. CDR3 amino acids: CATRQGAGNTIYF. CDR3 in DNA: TGTGCCACCAGACAGGGGGCTGGAAACACCATATATTTT.